Listed here are 11 T cell receptor beta chains from one sample, sequenced in a study of PD-1 blockade in classical Hodgkin lymphoma. Clones were read by immunoSEQ multiplex PCR, and TCRdb kept only the in-frame ones, dropping some. The top ten clones hold 14% of a sample with 30,000 to 45,000 clones, around 63% of them seen once. Brentuximab vedotin exposure varied among the patients, all of whom had relapsed after autologous stem cell transplantation. The sequencing here drew on peripheral blood mononuclear cells (PBMCs), taken before the second cycle of nivolumab. The receptor set was obtained from a human donor with classical Hodgkin lymphoma.

The gene calls are TRBV19 and TRBJ2-2, with 8 bases lining up with TRBD1. This CDR3 is built from 16 residues. Germline-derived CDR1 and CDR2 are LNHDA and SQIVND (reference sequence). Trimming cost V 3 bases and J 4 bases; bases outside gene matches: 7. The CDR3 coding sequence is TGTGCCAGTAGTATTAGGGCAGGGGGCCCCACCGGGGAGCTGTTTTTT. The encoded protein is CASSIRAGGPTGELFF. Supplemented by reference TRBV19 and TRBJ2-2, the full variable domain reads DGGITQSPKYLFRKEGQNVTLSCEQNLNHDAMYWYRQDPGQGLRLIYYSQIVNDFQKGDIAEGYSVSREKKESFPLTVTSAQKNPTAFYLCASSIRAGGPTGELFFGEGSRLTVL.

By its share, this clone is medium-sized. The CDR3 reads CASSQTVRGYGYTF. CDR3 DNA: TGTGCCAGCAGCCAGACTGTGCGGGGATATGGCTACACCTTC. V and J are TRBV14 and TRBJ1-2, with no clear D. V lost 3 bases, J lost 5 bases, and 13 bases lay in between. Germline V lookup: CDR1 SGHDN, CDR2 FVKESK. CDR3 length equals 14 residues.

The chain combines TRBV10-3 with TRBJ2-7; TRBD2 aligns across 11 bases. V was clipped by 4 bases and J by 4 bases; unmatched bases: 6. This CDR3 has 15 amino acids. CDR1 ENHRY and CDR2 SYGVKD come from the germline V gene. The CDR3 sequence is CAISGTSGGSYEQYF. Written as DNA, the CDR3 is TGTGCCATCAGTGGTACTAGCGGGGGTAGTTACGAGCAGTACTTC.

The chain combines TRBV29-1 with TRBJ1-4; 8 bases line up with TRBD1. Germline V lookup: CDR1 SQVTM, CDR2 ANQGSEA. The CDR3 runs to 13 residues. V dropped 4 bases and J dropped 6; count of bases not matched to a gene: 4. The CDR3 DNA reads as TGCAGCGTTGGGACAGGGACCTATGAAAAACTGTTTTTT. Its translation: CSVGTGTYEKLFF.

V and J are TRBV2 and TRBJ2-2; D is unclear. Germline V gives CDR1 SNHLY, CDR2 FYNNEI. V was clipped by 8 bases and J by 1 base, with 8 bases between them. The CDR3 contains 13 residues. The CDR3 sequence is CASPHENTGELFF. The CDR3 region has the DNA TGTGCCAGCCCCCACGAGAACACCGGGGAGCTGTTTTTT.

The chain couples TRBV6-1 to TRBJ2-1; unclear D gene. Per the germline V gene, CDR1 is MNHNS and CDR2 is SASEGT. The CDR3 loop spans 15 amino acids. V gave up 8 bases and J gave up 0 bases, with 14 bases separating them. DNA for the CDR3: TGTGCCAGCTCCCTCAGCGAGAGCTCCTACAATGAGCAGTTCTTC. Protein: CASSLSESSYNEQFF.

Sample share makes this clone medium-sized. V usage is TRBV5-6 and J usage is TRBJ1-1; D is unresolved. This CDR3 comprises 13 residues. Looked up from germline, CDR1 is SGHDT and CDR2 is YYEEEE. Trimming took 3 bases from V and 1 from J, leaving 7 bases between them. CDR3 nucleotide sequence: TGTGCCAGCAGCTGGGATGGGAACACTGAAGCTTTCTTT. This translates into CASSWDGNTEAFF.

This chain connects TRBV2 to TRBJ2-2; 8 bases are shared with TRBD2. J lost 1 base, V lost 9 bases, and 7 bases had no gene match. CDR1 and CDR2 (germline): SNHLY, FYNNEI. The CDR3 is 15 amino acids. CDR3 sequence: CASTGTSGNTGELFF. DNA of the CDR3: TGTGCCAGTACGGGAACTAGCGGGAACACCGGGGAGCTGTTTTTT. Full variable domain (rest looked up from reference TRBV2 and TRBJ2-2): EPEVTQTPSHQVTQMGQEVILRCVPISNHLYFYWYRQILGQKVEFLVSFYNNEISEKSEIFDDQFSVERPDGSNFTLKIRSTKLEDSAMYFCASTGTSGNTGELFFGEGSRLTVL.

This chain joins TRBV19 and TRBJ1-4, with a tentative D call TRBD1 (5 bases). Trimming shortened V by 4 bases and J by 7 bases, and 19 bases separated the two germline ends. This CDR3 contains 16 residues. Germline CDR1 is LNHDA and CDR2 is SQIVND (reference sequence). The CDR3 region is CASSTRQPGRSEKLFF. The CDR3 DNA sequence: TGTGCCAGTAGTACTAGACAGCCGGGAAGGAGTGAAAAACTGTTTTTT.

The J gene is TRBJ1-1, the V gene TRBV5-1; tentative D call: TRBD1 (6 bases). The CDR3 sequence is 17 residues long. V was cut by 4 bases and J by 0 bases, with 19 bases left in between. Germline loops: CDR1 SGHRS, CDR2 YFSETQ. The CDR3: CASSPRTDRTLNTEAFF. The CDR3 bases are TGCGCCAGCAGCCCTAGGACGGACAGAACTCTGAACACTGAAGCTTTCTTT.

This clone showed up just a few times. The CDR3 loop is CASSRRTGDLSEQYF. The CDR3 nucleotides are TGCGCCAGCAGCCGCAGGACAGGGGACCTCTCCGAGCAGTACTTC. This chain connects TRBV5-1 to TRBJ2-7; 9 bases line up with TRBD1. With 4 bases clipped from V and 6 bases from J, the junction kept 11 bases outside the gene matches. The germline V gene has CDR1 SGHRS and CDR2 YFSETQ. This CDR3 is built from 15 residues.